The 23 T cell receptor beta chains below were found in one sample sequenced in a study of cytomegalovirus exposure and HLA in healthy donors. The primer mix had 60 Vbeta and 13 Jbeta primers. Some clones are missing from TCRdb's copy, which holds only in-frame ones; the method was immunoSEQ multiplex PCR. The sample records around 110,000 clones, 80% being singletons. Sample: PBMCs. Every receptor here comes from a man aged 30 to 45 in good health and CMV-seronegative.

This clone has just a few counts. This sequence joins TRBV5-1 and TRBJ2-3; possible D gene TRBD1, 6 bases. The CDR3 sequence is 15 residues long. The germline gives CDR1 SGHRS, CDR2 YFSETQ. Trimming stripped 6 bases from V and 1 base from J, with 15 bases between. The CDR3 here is CASTTLQGRTDTQYF. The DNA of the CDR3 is TGCGCCAGCACAACATTACAGGGACGCACAGATACGCAGTATTTT.

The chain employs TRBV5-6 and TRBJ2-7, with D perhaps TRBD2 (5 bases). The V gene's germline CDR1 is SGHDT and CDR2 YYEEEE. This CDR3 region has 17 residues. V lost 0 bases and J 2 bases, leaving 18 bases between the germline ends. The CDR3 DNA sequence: TGTGCCAGCAGCTTGGCCCCGAGGGTGGGCTATACCTACGAGCAGTACTTC. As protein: CASSLAPRVGYTYEQYF. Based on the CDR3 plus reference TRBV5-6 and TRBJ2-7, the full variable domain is DAGVTQSPTHLIKTRGQQVTLRCSPKSGHDTVSWYQQALGQGPQFIFQYYEEEERQRGNFPDRFSGHQFPNYSSELNVNALLLGDSALYLCASSLAPRVGYTYEQYFGPGTRLTVT.

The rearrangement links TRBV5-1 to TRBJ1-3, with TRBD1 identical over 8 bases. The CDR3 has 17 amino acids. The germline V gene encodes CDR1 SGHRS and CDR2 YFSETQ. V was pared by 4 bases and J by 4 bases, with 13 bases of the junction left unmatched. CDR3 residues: CASSQRPGRGLGNTIYF. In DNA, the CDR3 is TGCGCCAGCAGCCAGCGGCCCGGCAGGGGGCTCGGAAACACCATATATTTT.

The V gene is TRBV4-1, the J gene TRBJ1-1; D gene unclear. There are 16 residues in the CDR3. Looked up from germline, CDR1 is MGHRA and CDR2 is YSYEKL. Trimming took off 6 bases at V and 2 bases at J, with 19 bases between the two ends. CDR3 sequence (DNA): TGCGCCAGCAGACCACCCGGTGACTCTGAAAACACTGAAGCTTTCTTT. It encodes CASRPPGDSENTEAFF.

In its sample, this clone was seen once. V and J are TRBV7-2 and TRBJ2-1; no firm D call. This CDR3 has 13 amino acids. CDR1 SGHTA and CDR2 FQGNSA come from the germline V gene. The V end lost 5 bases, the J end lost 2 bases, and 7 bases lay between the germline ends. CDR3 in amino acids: CASSASTYNEQFF. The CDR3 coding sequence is TGTGCCAGCAGCGCCAGTACCTACAATGAGCAGTTCTTC.

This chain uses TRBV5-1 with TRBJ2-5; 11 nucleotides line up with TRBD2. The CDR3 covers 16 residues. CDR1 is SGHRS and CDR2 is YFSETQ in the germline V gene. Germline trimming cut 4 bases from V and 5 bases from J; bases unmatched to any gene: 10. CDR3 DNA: TGCGCCAGCAGCCCCGAGAAGGTAGCGGGGGGGGAGACCCAGTACTTC. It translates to CASSPEKVAGGETQYF.

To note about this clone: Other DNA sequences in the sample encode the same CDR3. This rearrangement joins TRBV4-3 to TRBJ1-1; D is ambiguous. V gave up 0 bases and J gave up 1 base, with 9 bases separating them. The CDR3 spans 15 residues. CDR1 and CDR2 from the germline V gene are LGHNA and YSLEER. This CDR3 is CASSQEAGRNTEAFF. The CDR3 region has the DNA TGCGCCAGCAGCCAAGAGGCAGGCAGGAACACTGAAGCTTTCTTT.

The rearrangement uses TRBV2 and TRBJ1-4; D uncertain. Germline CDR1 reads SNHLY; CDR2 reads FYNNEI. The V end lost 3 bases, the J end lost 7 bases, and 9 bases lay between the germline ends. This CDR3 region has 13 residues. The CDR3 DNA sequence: TGTGCCAGCAGTGAGGGCCCAGGTGAAAAACTGTTTTTT. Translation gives CASSEGPGEKLFF.

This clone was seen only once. CDR3 nucleotides: TGTGCCAGTAGTATTGGCAGGGGGCAGGTCGAGCAGTACTTC. Protein: CASSIGRGQVEQYF. The chain carries TRBV19 and TRBJ2-7, with 8 bases that match TRBD1. V shed 3 bases, J shed 6 bases, and the junction held 7 bases outside the gene matches. The CDR3 totals 14 residues. CDR1 and CDR2 from the germline V gene are LNHDA and SQIVND (reference sequence).

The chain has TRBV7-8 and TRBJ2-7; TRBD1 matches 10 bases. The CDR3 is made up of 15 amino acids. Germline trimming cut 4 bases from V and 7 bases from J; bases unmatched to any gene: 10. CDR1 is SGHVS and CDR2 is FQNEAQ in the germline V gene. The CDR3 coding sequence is TGTGCCAGCAGCTATTCTTTGGGACAGGGGTGGGAGCAGTACTTC. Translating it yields CASSYSLGQGWEQYF.

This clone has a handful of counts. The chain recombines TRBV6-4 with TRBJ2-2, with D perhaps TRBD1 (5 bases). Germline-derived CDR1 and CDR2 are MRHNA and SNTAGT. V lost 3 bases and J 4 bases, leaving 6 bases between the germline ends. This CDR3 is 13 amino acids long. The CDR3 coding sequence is TGTGCCAGCAGTGAAGACAGCACCGGGGAGCTGTTTTTT. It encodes CASSEDSTGELFF.

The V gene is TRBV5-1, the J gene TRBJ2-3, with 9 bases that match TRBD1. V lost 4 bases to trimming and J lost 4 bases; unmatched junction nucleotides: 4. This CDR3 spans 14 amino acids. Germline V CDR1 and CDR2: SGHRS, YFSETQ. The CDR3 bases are TGCGCCAGCAGCCCGGACAGGGGATCAGATACGCAGTATTTT. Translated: CASSPDRGSDTQYF.

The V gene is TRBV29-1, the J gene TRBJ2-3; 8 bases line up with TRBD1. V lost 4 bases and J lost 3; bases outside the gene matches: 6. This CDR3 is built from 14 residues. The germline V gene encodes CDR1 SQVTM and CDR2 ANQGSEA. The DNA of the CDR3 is TGCAGCGTTGCAATAGGACAGGGAACAGATACGCAGTATTTT. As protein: CSVAIGQGTDTQYF.

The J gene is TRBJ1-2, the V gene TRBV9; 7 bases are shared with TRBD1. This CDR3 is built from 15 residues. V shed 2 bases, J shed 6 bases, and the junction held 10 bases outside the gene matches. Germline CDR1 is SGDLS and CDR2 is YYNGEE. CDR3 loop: CASSVLDRSANGYTF. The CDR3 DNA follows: TGTGCCAGCAGCGTGCTGGACAGGAGTGCGAATGGCTACACCTTC.

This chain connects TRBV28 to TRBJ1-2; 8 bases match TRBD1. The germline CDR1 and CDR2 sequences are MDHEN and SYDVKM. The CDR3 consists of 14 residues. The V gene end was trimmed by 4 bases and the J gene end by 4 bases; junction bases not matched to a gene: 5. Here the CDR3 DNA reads TGTGCCAGCAGTTCCGGACAGGGTATCTATGGCTACACCTTC. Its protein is CASSSGQGIYGYTF.

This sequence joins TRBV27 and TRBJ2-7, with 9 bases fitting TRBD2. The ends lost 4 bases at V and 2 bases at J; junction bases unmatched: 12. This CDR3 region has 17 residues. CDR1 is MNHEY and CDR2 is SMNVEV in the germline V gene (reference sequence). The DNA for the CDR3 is TGTGCCAGCAGTTCCCTGGGACCTAGCGGGGCCGCCTACGAGCAGTACTTC. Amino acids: CASSSLGPSGAAYEQYF.

In nucleotides, the CDR3 is TGTGCCAGCAGCTTCTCCCGGAACACTGAAGCTTTCTTT. This translates into CASSFSRNTEAFF. The chain is built from TRBV5-6 and TRBJ1-1; D ambiguous. The CDR3 length is 13 residues. The V end was cut by 2 bases, the J end by 1 base, with 6 bases between. The germline V gene has CDR1 SGHDT and CDR2 YYEEEE.

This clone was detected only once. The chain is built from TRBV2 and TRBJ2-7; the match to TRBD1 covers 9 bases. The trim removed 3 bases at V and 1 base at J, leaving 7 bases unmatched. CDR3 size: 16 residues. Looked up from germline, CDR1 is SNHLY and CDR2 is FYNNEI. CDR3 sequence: CASSELGQGLSYEQYF. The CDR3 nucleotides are TGTGCCAGCAGTGAGTTGGGACAGGGACTTTCCTACGAGCAGTACTTC.

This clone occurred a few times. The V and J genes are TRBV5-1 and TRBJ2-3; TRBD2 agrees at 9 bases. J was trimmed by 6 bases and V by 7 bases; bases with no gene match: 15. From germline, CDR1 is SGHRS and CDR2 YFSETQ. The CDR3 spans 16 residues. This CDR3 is CASRPRASGGIDTQYF. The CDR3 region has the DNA TGCGCCAGCCGTCCACGAGCCAGCGGGGGGATTGATACGCAGTATTTT.

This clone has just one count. The CDR3 sequence: CASASGGSNTEAFF. CDR3 DNA sequence: TGTGCCAGCGCTTCGGGGGGGTCGAACACTGAAGCTTTCTTT. The chain combines TRBV27 with TRBJ1-1, with a tentative D call TRBD1 (5 bases). CDR1 and CDR2 (germline): MNHEY, SMNVEV (reference sequence). V was shortened by 8 bases and J by 1 base, with 14 bases between the two germline ends. This CDR3 contains 14 residues.

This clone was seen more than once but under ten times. The CDR3 nucleotides read TGTGCCACCAGCAGAGGGGGGGAGGGTCAGCCCCAGCATTTT. Protein product: CATSRGGEGQPQHF. The genes are TRBV15 and TRBJ1-5; D perhaps matches TRBD1 (5 bases). The V end lost 1 base, the J end lost 6 bases, and 10 bases lay between the germline ends. Germline V gene sequence: CDR1 LNHNV, CDR2 YYDKDF (reference sequence). The CDR3 totals 14 residues.

The CDR3 region is CASSYKQGGDEQFF. The DNA for the CDR3 is TGTGCCAGCAGTTACAAACAGGGGGGGGATGAGCAGTTCTTC. J is TRBJ2-1 and V is TRBV6-6, with a possible D match to TRBD1 (8 bases). The germline CDR1 and CDR2 sequences are MNHNY and SVGAGI (reference sequence). V shed 2 bases and J shed 8 bases, with 13 bases lying between them. This CDR3 spans 14 amino acids.

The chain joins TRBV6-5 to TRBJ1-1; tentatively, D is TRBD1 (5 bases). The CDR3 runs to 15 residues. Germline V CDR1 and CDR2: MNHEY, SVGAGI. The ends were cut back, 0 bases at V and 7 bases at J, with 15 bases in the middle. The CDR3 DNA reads TGTGCCAGCAGTTACTCTACGGGACTCCCCCATGAAGCTTTCTTT. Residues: CASSYSTGLPHEAFF.